These 17 T cell receptor beta chains originate from one sample sequenced in a study of cytomegalovirus exposure and HLA in healthy donors. The primer mix had 60 Vbeta and 13 Jbeta primers. Repertoires were generated with immunoSEQ multiplex PCR, while TCRdb's copy carries only in-frame clones and drops some. The sample shows 110,000 or so clones, 65% to 85% of them seen only once. The specimen was PBMCs. All receptors come from a woman aged 18-29 years in good health and CMV-seronegative.

V and J are TRBV2 and TRBJ1-2; unclear D gene. The CDR3 sequence is 14 residues long. The V end lost 5 bases, the J end lost 8 bases, and 18 bases lay between the germline ends. Germline V gene sequence: CDR1 SNHLY, CDR2 FYNNEI. CDR3 region: CASSLRESTGGYTF. The CDR3 nucleotides read TGTGCCAGCAGTCTTCGGGAATCCACGGGAGGCTACACCTTC.

The gene calls are TRBV15 and TRBJ2-3, with D unresolved. The germline V gene encodes CDR1 LNHNV and CDR2 YYDKDF (reference sequence). CDR3 length: 15 residues. The V and J ends lost 3 bases and 6 bases respectively, with 16 bases between them. The CDR3 DNA follows: TGTGCCACCAGCAGGGATGGGTCGCCCGGGGATACGCAGTATTTT. Its translation is CATSRDGSPGDTQYF.

The chain recombines TRBV28 with TRBJ1-2; the match to TRBD1 covers 9 bases. V dropped 8 bases and J dropped 1; count of bases not matched to a gene: 11. This CDR3 has 16 amino acids. Germline V lookup: CDR1 MDHEN, CDR2 SYDVKM. The CDR3 reads CASWTVRDRDNYGYTF. In DNA form, the CDR3 reads TGTGCCAGCTGGACGGTCCGGGACAGGGATAACTATGGCTACACCTTC.

This chain uses TRBV23-1 with TRBJ2-5, with D perhaps TRBD1 (5 bases). TRBV23-1 is an ORF, and what it does is uncertain. Trimming took 4 bases from V and 2 from J, leaving 14 bases between them. The CDR3 is made up of 15 amino acids. CDR3 residues: CASSPRSNRQETQYF. Written as DNA, the CDR3 is TGCGCCAGCAGTCCGAGAAGTAACAGGCAAGAGACCCAGTACTTC.

This clone appeared a few times. The genes are TRBV5-5 and TRBJ1-1; D not resolved. Looked up from germline, CDR1 is SGHKS and CDR2 is YYEKEE (reference sequence). There are 12 residues in the CDR3. Trimming shortened V by 4 bases and J by 5 bases, and 9 bases separated the two germline ends. The CDR3 DNA is TGTGCCAGCAGCCCGGGGTGGACTGAAGCTTTCTTT. Translated: CASSPGWTEAFF.

J is TRBJ2-2 and V is TRBV2, with D unresolved. The V end was cut by 5 bases, the J end by 2 bases, with 12 bases between. The CDR3 spans 15 residues. Per the germline V gene, CDR1 is SNHLY and CDR2 is FYNNEI. In nucleotides, the CDR3 is TGTGCCAGCAGTTCACGAGGAACAAACACCGGGGAGCTGTTTTTT. It yields the protein CASSSRGTNTGELFF.

The chain couples TRBV9 to TRBJ2-1, with D perhaps TRBD1 (5 bases). This CDR3 is built from 15 residues. Germline values: CDR1 SGDLS, CDR2 YYNGEE. Trimming pared 0 bases from V and 5 bases from J, leaving 12 bases between. CDR3 in DNA: TGTGCCAGCAGCGTAGAAGGGGCGGACGACAATGAGCAGTTCTTC. This translates into CASSVEGADDNEQFF. The complete variable domain, with remaining parts taken from reference TRBV9 and TRBJ2-1, reads DSGVTQTPKHLITATGQRVTLRCSPRSGDLSVYWYQQSLDQGLQFLIQYYNGEERAKGNILERFSAQQFPDLHSELNLSSLELGDSALYFCASSVEGADDNEQFFGPGTRLTVL.

V and J are TRBV6-5 and TRBJ2-7, with D tentatively TRBD2 (6 bases). This CDR3 comprises 14 residues. Germline CDR1 and CDR2: MNHEY and SVGAGI. Trimming left V 2 bases short and J 2 bases short, with 10 bases between. The CDR3 here is CASSYTREAYEQYF. The CDR3 DNA follows: TGTGCCAGCAGTTACACAAGGGAGGCCTACGAGCAGTACTTC.

The rearrangement links TRBV27 to TRBJ2-7; 8 positions agree with TRBD1. Germline V gene sequence: CDR1 MNHEY, CDR2 SMNVEV (reference sequence). The length of the CDR3 is 13 residues. J was trimmed by 4 bases and V by 8 bases; bases with no gene match: 7. DNA of the CDR3: TGTGCCAGCGGAGGACAGGGAGAATACGAGCAGTACTTC. It translates to CASGGQGEYEQYF.

This rearrangement joins TRBV7-2 to TRBJ1-4; tentatively, D is TRBD1 (5 bases). CDR1 is SGHTA and CDR2 is FQGNSA in the germline V gene. The CDR3 spans 17 residues. Trimming took 2 bases from V and 6 from J, leaving 19 bases between them. CDR3: CASSLLRVWGEHEKLFF. The CDR3 DNA sequence: TGTGCCAGCAGCTTACTGAGGGTTTGGGGGGAGCATGAAAAACTGTTTTTT.

The chain employs TRBV29-1 and TRBJ1-3, with TRBD1 identical over 9 bases. CDR3 size: 13 residues. With V trimmed by 4 bases and J by 8 bases, 6 bases remained unmatched. Per germline, CDR1 SQVTM and CDR2 ANQGSEA. In DNA, the CDR3 is TGCAGCGTTGGGGACAGGGTAGGGTACACCATATATTTT. It specifies CSVGDRVGYTIYF.

The V and J genes are TRBV30 and TRBJ1-2; D remains ambiguous. Per germline, CDR1 GTSNPN and CDR2 SVGIG (reference sequence). The CDR3 covers 11 residues. V shed 2 bases and J shed 7 bases, with 8 bases lying between them. This CDR3 reads CAWSPGSGYTF. In nucleotides, the CDR3 is TGTGCCTGGAGTCCGGGGAGTGGCTACACCTTC. The entire variable domain, with the rest obtained from reference TRBV30 and TRBJ1-2, is as follows: SQTIHQWPATLVQPVGSPLSLECTVEGTSNPNLYWYRQAAGRGLQLLFYSVGIGQISSEVPQNLSASRPQDRQFILSSKKLLLSDSGFYLCAWSPGSGYTFGSGTRLTVV.

J is TRBJ1-5 and V is TRBV28; TRBD1 matches 7 bases. Germline V gene sequence: CDR1 MDHEN, CDR2 SYDVKM. The CDR3 is 16 amino acids. With V trimmed by 3 bases and J by 6 bases, 11 bases remained unmatched. The CDR3 loop reads CASSFWVGAGGQPQHF. CDR3 nucleotides: TGTGCCAGCAGTTTTTGGGTGGGGGCAGGGGGTCAGCCCCAGCATTTT.

The chain couples TRBV13 to TRBJ1-6; 7 positions agree with TRBD1. The V segment lost 5 bases and the J segment 10 bases; nucleotides outside the gene matches: 8. The CDR3 covers 14 residues. From germline, CDR1 is PRHDT and CDR2 FYEKMQ (reference sequence). In DNA, the CDR3 is TGTGCCAGCAGCCGTCCTCAGGGGGAATCACCCCTCCACTTT. It yields the protein CASSRPQGESPLHF.

The sample holds a few counts of this clone. This chain connects TRBV9 to TRBJ2-6, with TRBD2 matching over 7 bases. After removal of 0 bases from V and 2 bases from J, the junction contained 5 bases not matched to a gene. Per the germline V gene, CDR1 is SGDLS and CDR2 is YYNGEE. This CDR3 has 17 residues. The CDR3: CASSVDGAGAGANVLTF. The CDR3 coding sequence is TGTGCCAGCAGCGTAGATGGGGCGGGAGCTGGGGCCAACGTCCTGACTTTC.

The chain links TRBV4-3 to TRBJ2-5; 10 bases fit TRBD1. V shed 4 bases and J 4 bases; nucleotides not matched to a gene: 6. Germline lookup yields CDR1 LGHNA and CDR2 YSLEER. CDR3 length: 15 residues. The CDR3 nucleotides are TGCGCCAGCAGCCGGCGGGGGACAGGGGCAGAGACCCAGTACTTC. Translation: CASSRRGTGAETQYF.

The chain employs TRBV29-1 and TRBJ2-1, with D perhaps matching TRBD1 (6 bases). The CDR3 runs 14 residues. Germline CDR1 reads SQVTM; CDR2 reads ANQGSEA. The V gene lost 7 bases and the J gene lost 5 bases, with 18 bases spanning the gap. The CDR3 loop reads CSASHRVVNNEQFF. The CDR3 DNA is TGCAGCGCCTCCCACAGGGTGGTCAACAATGAGCAGTTCTTC.